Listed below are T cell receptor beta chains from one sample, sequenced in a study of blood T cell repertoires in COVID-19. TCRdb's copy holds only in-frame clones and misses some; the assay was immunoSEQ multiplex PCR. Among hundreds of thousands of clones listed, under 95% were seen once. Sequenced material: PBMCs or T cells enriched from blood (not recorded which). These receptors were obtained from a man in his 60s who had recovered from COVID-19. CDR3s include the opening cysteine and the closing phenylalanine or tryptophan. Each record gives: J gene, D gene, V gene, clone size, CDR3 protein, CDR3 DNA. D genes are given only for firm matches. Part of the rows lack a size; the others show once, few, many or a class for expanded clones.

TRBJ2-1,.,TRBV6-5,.,CASSVGGSYNEQFF,TGTGCCAGCAGCGTCGGGGGATCATACAATGAGCAGTTCTTC
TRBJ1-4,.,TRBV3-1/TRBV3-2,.,CASSPRIAPNEKLFF,TGTGCCAGCAGCCCTAGGATAGCTCCAAATGAAAAACTGTTTTTT
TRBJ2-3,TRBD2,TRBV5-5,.,CASSPYRGGRADTQYF,TGTGCCAGCAGCCCCTATCGGGGGGGCCGCGCAGATACGCAGTATTTT
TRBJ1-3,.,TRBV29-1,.,CSVGTSSGNTIYF,TGCAGCGTTGGGACATCATCTGGAAACACCATATATTTT
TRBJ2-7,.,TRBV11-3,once,CASSLEQASYEQYF,TGTGCCAGCAGCTTAGAACAGGCCTCCTACGAGCAGTACTTC
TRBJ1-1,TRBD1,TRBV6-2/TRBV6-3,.,CASSYERTGGHWKAFF,TGTGCCAGCAGTTACGAGAGGACAGGGGGCCATTGGAAAGCTTTCTTT
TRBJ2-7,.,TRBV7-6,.,CASSLWAGASYEQYF,TGTGCCAGCAGCCTGTGGGCAGGGGCCTCCTACGAGCAGTACTTC
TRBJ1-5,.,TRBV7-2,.,CASSLSGGGQPQHF,TGTGCCAGCAGCTTATCTGGGGGCGGGCAGCCCCAGCATTTT
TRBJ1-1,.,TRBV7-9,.,CASSYGGMNTEAFF,TGTGCCAGCAGCTACGGCGGAATGAACACTGAAGCTTTCTTT
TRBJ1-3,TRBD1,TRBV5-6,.,CASSRDRDRVTYSGNTIYF,TGTGCCAGCAGCCGTGACCGGGACAGGGTCACCTACTCTGGAAACACCATATATTTT
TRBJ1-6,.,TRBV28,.,CASSSYPGGLEQNSPLHF,TGTGCCAGCAGTTCCTACCCGGGGGGGTTAGAACAAAATTCACCCCTCCACTTT
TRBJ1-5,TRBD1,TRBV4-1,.,CASSQDFGTGRQPQHF,TGCGCCAGCAGCCAAGATTTCGGGACAGGACGACAGCCCCAGCATTTT
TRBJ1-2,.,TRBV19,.,CASSPGVQYGYTF,TGTGCCAGTAGTCCCGGGGTTCAATATGGCTACACCTTC
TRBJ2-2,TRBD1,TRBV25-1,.,CASHRGIDTGELFF,TGTGCCAGCCACAGGGGCATCGACACCGGGGAGCTGTTTTTT
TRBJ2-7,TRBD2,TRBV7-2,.,CASSPEVGTNYEQYF,TGTGCCAGCAGCCCAGAGGTAGGGACTAACTACGAGCAGTACTTC
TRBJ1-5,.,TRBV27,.,CASSFGPGNQPQHF,TGTGCCAGCAGTTTTGGGCCAGGAAATCAGCCCCAGCATTTT
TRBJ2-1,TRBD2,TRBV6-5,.,CASRKVAGGGNEQFF,TGTGCCAGCCGGAAGGTAGCGGGGGGTGGGAATGAGCAGTTCTTC
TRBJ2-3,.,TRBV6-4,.,CASSGLGGTDTQYF,TGTGCCAGCAGTGGACTAGGAGGCACAGATACGCAGTATTTT
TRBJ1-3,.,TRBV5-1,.,CASSLGQKQRGNTIYF,TGCGCCAGCAGCTTGGGGCAGAAACAACGCGGAAACACCATATATTTT
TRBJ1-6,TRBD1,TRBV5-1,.,CASSLKSQGVSPNSPLHF,TGCGCCAGCAGCTTGAAATCCCAGGGGGTGAGTCCTAATTCACCCCTCCACTTT
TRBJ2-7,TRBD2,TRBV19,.,CASGLGSSQGGYEQYF,TGTGCCAGTGGACTAGGGTCAAGTCAGGGTGGCTACGAGCAGTACTTC
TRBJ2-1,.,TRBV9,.,CASSEGITYNEQFF,TGTGCCAGCAGCGAGGGGATAACCTACAATGAGCAGTTCTTC
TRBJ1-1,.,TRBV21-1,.,CASSKDRNNRGAGTEAFF,TGTGCCAGCAGCAAAGATCGAAATAACAGGGGGGCTGGCACTGAAGCTTTCTTT
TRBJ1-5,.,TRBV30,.,CAWSRTGGEPQHF,TGTGCCTGGAGTCGGACGGGAGGTGAACCCCAGCATTTT
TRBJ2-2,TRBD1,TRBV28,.,CASIPRGWAGELFF,TGTGCCAGCATCCCCAGGGGGTGGGCCGGGGAGCTGTTTTTT
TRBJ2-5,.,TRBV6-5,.,CASKRGQETQYF,TGTGCCAGCAAAAGGGGCCAAGAGACCCAGTACTTC
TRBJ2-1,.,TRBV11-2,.,CASSLERASYNEQFF,TGTGCCAGCAGCTTAGAGAGAGCCTCCTACAATGAGCAGTTCTTC
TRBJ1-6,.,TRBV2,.,CASSENRVGNSPLHF,TGTGCCAGCAGTGAAAACAGGGTGGGCAATTCACCCCTCCACTTT
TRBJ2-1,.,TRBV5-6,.,CASSTWWGAYNEQFF,TGTGCCAGCAGCACATGGTGGGGGGCCTACAATGAGCAGTTCTTC
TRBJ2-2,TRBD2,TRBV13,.,CASTLAGGPGELFF,TGTGCCAGCACCCTAGCGGGGGGGCCCGGGGAGCTGTTTTTT
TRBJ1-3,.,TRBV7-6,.,CASSQPGYSGNTIYF,TGTGCCAGCAGCCAACCGGGATACTCTGGAAACACCATATATTTT
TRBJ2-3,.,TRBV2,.,CASLQDDGTDTQYF,TGTGCCAGCCTACAGGATGATGGCACAGATACGCAGTATTTT
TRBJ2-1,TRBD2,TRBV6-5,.,CASSSTTGGRGNEQFF,TGTGCCAGCAGTTCCACCACGGGCGGGAGAGGGAATGAGCAGTTCTTC
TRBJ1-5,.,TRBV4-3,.,CASSQEGGLRNQPQHF,TGCGCCAGCAGCCAAGAGGGGGGACTGAGAAATCAGCCCCAGCATTTT
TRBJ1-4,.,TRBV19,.,CASSSRVEKLFF,TGTGCCAGTAGTTCTCGGGTTGAAAAACTGTTTTTT
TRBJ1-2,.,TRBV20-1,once,CSASGGPDYGYTF,TGCAGTGCTAGTGGGGGGCCTGACTATGGCTACACCTTC
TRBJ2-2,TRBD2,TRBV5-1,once,CASSPGGGATGELFF,TGCGCCAGCAGCCCAGGCGGGGGGGCGACCGGGGAGCTGTTTTTT